Listed below are T cell receptor beta chains from one sample, sequenced in a study of post-analysis software for immune sequencing data. Each CDR3 protein is one row after TCRdb ran MiXCR on the PCR reads. The data contain about 460,000 distinct CDR3 sequences, 45% of them singletons. The sequenced material came from blood. These receptors all come from a girl aged 10 to 17 with multiple sclerosis. Each CDR3 is given with its conserved first and last residue. The D gene is left open where the match is weak. For some rows the clone size is stated as once, few or many, or as a class when expanded; others skip it.

CDR3 length,J gene,V gene,clone size,D gene,CDR3 protein,CDR3 DNA
13,TRBJ1-5,TRBV7-9,.,.,CASSPRVGQPQHF,TGTGCCAGCAGCCCACGGGTCGGGCAGCCCCAGCATTTT
14,TRBJ2-5,TRBV7-8,.,.,CASSGSKYQETQYF,TGTGCCAGCAGCGGGTCCAAGTACCAAGAGACCCAGTACTTC
16,TRBJ2-1,TRBV4-2,few,.,CASSQERRPQQNEQFF,TGTGCCAGCAGCCAAGAAAGACGACCCCAGCAGAATGAGCAGTTCTTC
12,TRBJ2-7,TRBV20-1,.,.,CSARRDTYEQYF,TGCAGTGCTAGACGGGATACCTACGAGCAGTACTTC
16,TRBJ1-1,TRBV7-9,.,.,CASNSGAGPMNTEAFF,TGTGCCAGCAACTCGGGGGCAGGCCCTATGAACACTGAAGCTTTCTTT
10,TRBJ1-2,TRBV20-1,few,.,CSAKSYGYTF,TGCAGTGCTAAGAGTTATGGCTACACCTTC
15,TRBJ2-7,TRBV7-2,.,.,CASSLVVDTTYEQYF,TGTGCCAGCAGCTTAGTGGTGGATACCACCTACGAGCAGTACTTC
13,TRBJ2-1,TRBV18,.,.,CASSPPGDNEQFF,TGTGCCAGCTCACCACCGGGGGACAATGAGCAGTTCTTC
15,TRBJ1-5,TRBV28,.,.,CASTIQGDSNQPQHF,TGTGCCAGCACGATACAGGGAGATAGCAATCAGCCCCAGCATTTT
15,TRBJ1-1,TRBV27,.,.,CASNHGRGLDTEAFF,TGTGCCAGCAATCACGGGAGGGGCTTGGACACTGAAGCTTTCTTT
14,TRBJ2-3,TRBV20-1,.,.,CSARTSANTDTQYF,TGCAGTGCTAGAACGAGTGCCAACACAGATACGCAGTATTTT
17,TRBJ2-1,TRBV9,.,.,CASSVGFAGSSYNEQFF,TGTGCCAGCAGCGTAGGCTTCGCGGGGAGCTCCTACAATGAGCAGTTCTTC
13,TRBJ2-7,TRBV29-1,many,.,CSVEVGSSYEQYF,TGCAGCGTTGAAGTTGGCAGCTCCTACGAGCAGTACTTC
14,TRBJ2-7,TRBV20-1,few,TRBD2,CSARKPGRDYEQYF,TGCAGTGCTAGAAAGCCCGGGAGGGACTACGAGCAGTACTTC
16,TRBJ2-1,TRBV20-1,.,TRBD2,CSASQSGRGPYNEQFF,TGCAGTGCTTCACAGAGCGGGAGGGGGCCCTACAATGAGCAGTTCTTC
16,TRBJ2-7,TRBV3-1,many,TRBD1,CASSFHTGTGLTEQYF,TGTGCCAGCAGCTTCCACACCGGGACAGGGCTTACTGAGCAGTACTTC
12,TRBJ2-1,TRBV7-3,many,.,CASSFPGTEQFF,TGTGCCAGCAGCTTCCCGGGTACCGAGCAGTTCTTC
13,TRBJ1-1,TRBV29-1,.,.,CSVTSRMNTEAFF,TGCAGCGTTACCTCCCGAATGAACACTGAAGCTTTCTTT
14,TRBJ2-7,TRBV12-3/TRBV12-4,few,.,CASSFLSGTYEQYF,TGTGCCAGCAGTTTTTTGTCCGGGACCTACGAGCAGTACTTC
15,TRBJ1-1,TRBV28,once,TRBD1,CASRPRGQGRTEAFF,TGTGCCAGCAGACCCAGGGGACAGGGAAGGACTGAAGCTTTCTTT
16,TRBJ1-1,TRBV11-1,.,.,CAGSRPPGQLNTEAFF,TGTGCCGGCAGCCGTCCCCCGGGACAACTGAACACTGAAGCTTTCTTT
16,TRBJ2-7,TRBV5-6,.,.,CASRDLKGPKFYEQYF,TGTGCCAGCCGCGACCTCAAGGGCCCAAAATTCTACGAGCAGTACTTC
14,TRBJ2-7,TRBV7-9,few,TRBD1,CASSSRDRGHEQYF,TGTGCCAGCAGCTCTCGGGACAGGGGCCACGAGCAGTACTTC
13,TRBJ2-3,TRBV19,few,.,CASSDTQGDTQYF,TGTGCCAGTAGTGATACTCAGGGGGATACGCAGTATTTT
16,TRBJ2-3,TRBV7-2,.,.,CASSLGPGESTDTQYF,TGTGCCAGCAGCTTAGGTCCAGGGGAAAGCACAGATACGCAGTATTTT
18,TRBJ2-7,TRBV7-7,.,TRBD2,CASSPRLAGGPDTQEQYF,TGTGCTAGCAGCCCCCGACTAGCGGGAGGGCCTGATACGCAGGAGCAGTACTTC
17,TRBJ2-4,TRBV6-5,.,.,CASSYSIAGGAKNIQYF,TGTGCCAGCAGTTACTCGATTGCAGGGGGGGCCAAAAACATTCAGTACTTC
16,TRBJ1-1,TRBV20-1,few,.,CSARSDKQPKNTEAFF,TGCAGTGCTAGATCCGACAAGCAGCCCAAGAACACTGAAGCTTTCTTT
13,TRBJ2-3,TRBV6-5,few,.,CASRHPDTDTQYF,TGTGCCAGCAGGCACCCAGACACAGATACGCAGTATTTT
15,TRBJ2-7,TRBV7-9,.,.,CASSFRGQFAYEQYF,TGTGCCAGCAGCTTCAGGGGCCAGTTCGCCTACGAGCAGTACTTC
11,TRBJ1-6,TRBV12-3/TRBV12-4,few,.,CASSFGVPLHF,TGTGCCAGCAGTTTTGGGGTTCCCCTCCACTTT
14,TRBJ2-7,TRBV12-3/TRBV12-4,.,TRBD1,CASNPRGSSYEQYF,TGTGCCAGCAATCCCAGGGGGAGCTCCTACGAGCAGTACTTC
14,TRBJ2-7,TRBV20-1,.,.,CSARSPSNSYEQYF,TGCAGTGCCAGGTCGCCTAGTAACTCCTACGAGCAGTACTTC